The T cell receptor (beta chain) under discussion was sequenced for a study of blood T cell repertoires in COVID-19 (dated by TCRdb to the early 2020s). As for the study more broadly: Collaborator samples came from the United States, Italy and Spain and covered acute and convalescent phases of COVID-19. The prospective study material was composed of cDNA or gDNA derived from T cells, B-cell-depleted T cells, or PBMCs. The samples were drawn from two sources: the first 160 participants of the ongoing ImmuneRACE study, and fewer than 1,500 subjects contributed by 6 global collaborators. Deeply sampled blood TCRbeta repertoires from subjects exposed to, actively infected with, or recovered from COVID-19 were included in the dataset. A freely available public database, intended as a resource for researchers studying the immune response to SARS-CoV-2, is where the repertoires were released. Where available, HLA class I and class II types were obtained from metadata supplied by the sample provider rather than from assay-based typing. A de-identified subject ID, COVID-19 status, age in years and sex were almost always included in the sample metadata.

Comments on this clone: Its target antigen remains unknown. No clone much larger than this one lies a single base away; base qualities are absent.

In Seattle, one collaborating source enrolled patients while the infection was active and tracked those patients longitudinally over the course of disease. Each collaborating institution followed its own protocols to collect whole blood in K2EDTA tubes. For TCRbeta analysis, collaborators shipped samples as frozen whole blood, isolated PBMCs, or DNA extracted from either of those sample types. The immunoSEQ Assay, a bias-controlled multiplex PCR, was used to amplify TCRbeta CDR3 regions from genomic DNA. Per the source publication's procedure: The number of nucleated cells in each sample was estimated from the amplification of reference gene primers within the assay. To quantify the absolute abundance of each unique TCRbeta CDR3 rearrangement, sequence reads were collapsed and filtered. For each sample, productive Simpson clonality was calculated by taking the square root of Simpson's diversity index across productive rearrangements. Not all clones reach the TCRdb copy of this immuneACCESS table, which keeps in-frame sequences only. Checked studies attribute under half of the gap to unresolved V genes and leave the rest unexplained. V, J and clone size were drawn from that table, and D and trimming were deduced from the DNA. The sample table lists more than 150,000 clones, about 93% of them with a count of one. The top ten hold 0.76% of the sample.

From the cysteine up to the phenylalanine, the CDR3 has a length of 13 residues. Kept here is only the CDR3 DNA, which spans 39 bases and is read in frame from base 1. V was cut back by 7 bases and J by 0 bases, leaving a gap of 7 bases between them. The germline V gene provides CDR1 MDHEN and CDR2 SYDVKM. The study at large found these results: How much clinical and demographic metadata was included differed by source and by participant, and the metadata was provided uncurated.

Specimen: peripheral blood. The TCR was taken from a man under 40 with COVID-19, enrolled during active disease. The V gene is TRBV28 and the J gene is TRBJ1-3, with no D gene named confidently. The DNA is TGTGCCAGCACGAGGCCCTCTGGAAACACCATATATTTT. This is translated as CASTRPSGNTIYF.